The clone carrying this TCR beta chain was observed a single time. CDR3 length: 16 residues. Germline CDR1 reads MNHEY; CDR2 reads SVGAGI. The junction had 7 bases not matched to a gene; V was cut back by 0 bases and J by 3 bases. The table came from immunoSEQ multiplex PCR; TCRdb's copy has only in-frame clones and leaves some out. The sample carries around 300,000 clones, roughly nine tenths recorded once. The data stem from a study of blood T cell repertoires in COVID-19. Sequences were obtained from PBMCs or T cells enriched from blood (not recorded which). The rearrangement joins TRBV6-5 to TRBJ1-1; TRBD1 matches at 7 bases. The sequence came from a woman aged 45-59 years who had recovered from COVID-19. CDR3 sequence: CASSYSRTGVDTEAFF. CDR3 sequence (DNA): TGTGCCAGCAGTTACTCACGGACAGGTGTCGACACTGAAGCTTTCTTT.